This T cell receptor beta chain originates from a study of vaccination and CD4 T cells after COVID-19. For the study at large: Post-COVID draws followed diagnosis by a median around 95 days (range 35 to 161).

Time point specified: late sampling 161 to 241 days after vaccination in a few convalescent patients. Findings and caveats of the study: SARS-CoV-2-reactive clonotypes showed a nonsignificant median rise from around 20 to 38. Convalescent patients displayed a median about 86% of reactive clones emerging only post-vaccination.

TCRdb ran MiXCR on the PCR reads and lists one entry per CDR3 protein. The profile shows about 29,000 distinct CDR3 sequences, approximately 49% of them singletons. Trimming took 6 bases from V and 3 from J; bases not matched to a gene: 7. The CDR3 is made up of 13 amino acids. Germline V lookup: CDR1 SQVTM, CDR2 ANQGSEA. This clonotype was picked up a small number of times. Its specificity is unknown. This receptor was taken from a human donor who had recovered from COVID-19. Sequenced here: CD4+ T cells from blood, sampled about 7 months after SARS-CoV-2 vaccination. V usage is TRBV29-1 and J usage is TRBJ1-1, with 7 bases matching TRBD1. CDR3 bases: TGCAGCGTCAGCAGGGGGTCGGACACTGAAGCTTTCTTT. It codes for CSVSRGSDTEAFF.